This T cell receptor beta chain is from a study of post-analysis software for immune sequencing data. The overall study: The cohort encompassed relapsing-remitting, secondary progressive and progressive-relapsing multiple sclerosis disease courses. Study observations and caveats: The F measure placed samples prepared in the same batch into strongly shared clusters. In patients, TRBV5-6, TRBV5-1 and TRBV20-1 belonged to roughly five TRBV segments found more frequently than in controls. The normalized Chao1 diversity of multiple sclerosis patients was significantly lower than that of controls.

Concerning this clonotype: Its antigen is still unknown.

Libraries were made from TCR beta cDNA, and they carried unique molecular identifiers. The source material, 1 to 10 million T cells, gave rise to roughly 0.5 million cDNA molecules. In TCRdb, the PCR reads were re-called with MiXCR into one record per CDR3 protein. The table has some 690,000 distinct CDR3 sequences, roughly 27% seen once. V lost 3 bases to trimming and J lost 8 bases, with 14 bases between them. The CDR3 sequence is 14 residues long. In germline, CDR1 is MDHEN, CDR2 SYDVKM. The receptor was isolated from a girl between 5 and 17 years old with multiple sclerosis. The material sequenced was blood. J is TRBJ2-1 and V is TRBV28; possibly TRBD2 for D (7 bases). CDR3 protein: CASSFRGGADEQFF. The CDR3 DNA reads as TGTGCCAGCAGTTTTAGAGGGGGGGCAGATGAGCAGTTCTTC.